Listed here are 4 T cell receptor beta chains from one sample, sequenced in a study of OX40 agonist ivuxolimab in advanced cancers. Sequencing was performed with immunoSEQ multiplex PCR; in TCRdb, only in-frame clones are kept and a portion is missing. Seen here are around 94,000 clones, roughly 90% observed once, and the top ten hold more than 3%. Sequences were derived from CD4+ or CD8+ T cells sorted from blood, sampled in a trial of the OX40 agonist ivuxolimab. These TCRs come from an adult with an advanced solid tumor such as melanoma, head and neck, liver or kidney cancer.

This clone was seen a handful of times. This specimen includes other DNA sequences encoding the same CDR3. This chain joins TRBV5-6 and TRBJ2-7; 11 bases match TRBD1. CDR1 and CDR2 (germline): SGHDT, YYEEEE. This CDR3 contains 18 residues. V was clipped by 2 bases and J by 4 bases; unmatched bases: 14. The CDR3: CASSFSRGPGQGGYEQYF. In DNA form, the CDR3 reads TGTGCCAGCAGCTTTTCAAGGGGTCCGGGACAGGGGGGTTACGAGCAGTACTTC.

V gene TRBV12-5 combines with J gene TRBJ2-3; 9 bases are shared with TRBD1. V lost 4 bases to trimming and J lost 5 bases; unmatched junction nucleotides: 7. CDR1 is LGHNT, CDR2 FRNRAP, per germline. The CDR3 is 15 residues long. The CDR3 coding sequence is TGTGCTAGTGGTTCGGACCGACAGGGGGGAGATACGCAGTATTTT. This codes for CASGSDRQGGDTQYF.

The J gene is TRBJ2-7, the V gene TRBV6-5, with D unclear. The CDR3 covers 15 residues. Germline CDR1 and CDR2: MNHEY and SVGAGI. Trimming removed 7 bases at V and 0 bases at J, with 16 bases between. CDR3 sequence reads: CASTGLRDSSYEQYF. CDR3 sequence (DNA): TGTGCCAGCACTGGTTTGCGAGACTCCTCCTACGAGCAGTACTTC.

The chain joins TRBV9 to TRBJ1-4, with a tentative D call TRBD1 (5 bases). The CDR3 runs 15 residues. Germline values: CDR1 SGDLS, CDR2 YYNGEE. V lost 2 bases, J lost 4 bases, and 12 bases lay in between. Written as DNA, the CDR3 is TGTGCCAGCAGCGTCCAAACAGGAGTTAATGAAAAACTGTTTTTT. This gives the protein CASSVQTGVNEKLFF.